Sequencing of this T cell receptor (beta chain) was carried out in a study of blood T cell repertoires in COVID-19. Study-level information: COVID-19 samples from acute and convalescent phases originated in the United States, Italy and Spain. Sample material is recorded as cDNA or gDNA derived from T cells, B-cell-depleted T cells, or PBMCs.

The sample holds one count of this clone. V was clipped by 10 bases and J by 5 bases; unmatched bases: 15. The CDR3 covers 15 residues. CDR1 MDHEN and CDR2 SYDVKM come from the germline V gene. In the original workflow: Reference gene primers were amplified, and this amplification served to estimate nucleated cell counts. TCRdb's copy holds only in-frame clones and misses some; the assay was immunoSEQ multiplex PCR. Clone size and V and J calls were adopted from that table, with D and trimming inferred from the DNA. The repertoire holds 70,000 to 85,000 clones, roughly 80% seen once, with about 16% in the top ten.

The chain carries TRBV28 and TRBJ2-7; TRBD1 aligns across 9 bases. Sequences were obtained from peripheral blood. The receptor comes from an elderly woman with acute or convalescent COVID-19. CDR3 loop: CATLRAGTGFDEQYF. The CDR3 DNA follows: TGTGCCACCCTAAGGGCCGGGACAGGGTTCGACGAGCAGTACTTC.